This TCR beta chain derives from a study of blood T cell repertoires in COVID-19. Data came from immunoSEQ multiplex PCR; TCRdb stores just in-frame clones and leaves some out. The table records 150,000 to 200,000 clones, more than 80% of them present only once. Trimming removed 0 bases from V and 6 bases from J; junction bases left unmatched: 6. This CDR3 spans 15 amino acids. From germline, CDR1 is LGHNA and CDR2 YSLEER. The chain links TRBV4-3 to TRBJ1-1; 8 bases align to TRBD1. Sequencing input: peripheral blood. This clonotype originated in a man aged 60-69 years with acute or convalescent COVID-19. CDR3 residues: CASSQEARGLSEAFF. CDR3 coding DNA: TGCGCCAGCAGCCAAGAGGCCAGGGGGCTCTCTGAAGCTTTCTTT.